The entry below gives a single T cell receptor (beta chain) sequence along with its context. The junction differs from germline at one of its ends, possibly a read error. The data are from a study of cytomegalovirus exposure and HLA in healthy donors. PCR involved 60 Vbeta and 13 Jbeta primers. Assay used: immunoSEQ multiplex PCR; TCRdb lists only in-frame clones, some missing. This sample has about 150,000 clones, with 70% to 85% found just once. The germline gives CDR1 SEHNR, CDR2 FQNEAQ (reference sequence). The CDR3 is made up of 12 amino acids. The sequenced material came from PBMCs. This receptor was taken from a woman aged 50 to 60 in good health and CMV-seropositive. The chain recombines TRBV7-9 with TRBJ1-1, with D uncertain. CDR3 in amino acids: CSSAWGGTEAFF. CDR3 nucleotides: TGTTCCAGCGCATGGGGAGGCACTGAAGCTTTCTTT.